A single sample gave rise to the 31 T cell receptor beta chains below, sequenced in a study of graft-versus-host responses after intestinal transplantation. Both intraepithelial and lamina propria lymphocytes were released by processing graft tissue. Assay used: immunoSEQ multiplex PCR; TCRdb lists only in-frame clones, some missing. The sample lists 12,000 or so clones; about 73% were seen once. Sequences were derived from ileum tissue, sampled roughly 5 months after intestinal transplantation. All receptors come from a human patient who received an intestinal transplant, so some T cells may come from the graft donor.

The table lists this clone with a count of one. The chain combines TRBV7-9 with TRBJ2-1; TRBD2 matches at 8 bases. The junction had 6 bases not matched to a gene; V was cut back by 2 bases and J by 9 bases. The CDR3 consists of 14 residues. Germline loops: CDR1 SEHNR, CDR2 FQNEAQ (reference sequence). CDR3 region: CASSLTGGLLEQFF. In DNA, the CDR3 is TGTGCCAGCAGCTTAACGGGAGGGCTTCTTGAGCAGTTCTTC.

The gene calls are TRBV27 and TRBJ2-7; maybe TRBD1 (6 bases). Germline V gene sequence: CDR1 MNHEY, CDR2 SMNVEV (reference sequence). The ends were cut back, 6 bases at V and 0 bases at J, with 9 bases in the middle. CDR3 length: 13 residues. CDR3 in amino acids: CASRQDSSYEQYF. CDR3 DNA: TGTGCCAGCAGGCAGGACAGCTCCTACGAGCAGTACTTC.

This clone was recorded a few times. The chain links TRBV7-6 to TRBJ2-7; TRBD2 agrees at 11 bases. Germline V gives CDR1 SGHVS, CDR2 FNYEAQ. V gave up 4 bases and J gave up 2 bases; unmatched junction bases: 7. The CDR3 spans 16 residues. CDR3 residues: CASSSQISGGAYEQYF. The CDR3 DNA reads TGTGCCAGCAGCTCGCAAATTAGCGGGGGGGCCTACGAGCAGTACTTC.

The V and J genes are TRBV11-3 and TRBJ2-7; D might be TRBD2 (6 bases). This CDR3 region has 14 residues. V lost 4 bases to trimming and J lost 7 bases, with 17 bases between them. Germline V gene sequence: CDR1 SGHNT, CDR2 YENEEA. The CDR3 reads CASSSVLASAEQYF. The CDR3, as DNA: TGTGCCAGCAGCTCCGTACTTGCTAGCGCAGAGCAGTACTTC.

The CDR3 region is CASRGLAWETQYF. The CDR3 DNA reads TGTGCCAGCCGGGGACTAGCGTGGGAGACCCAGTACTTC. The J gene is TRBJ2-5, the V gene TRBV2; TRBD2 aligns across 10 bases. J lost 5 bases, V lost 8 bases, and 5 bases had no gene match. Germline assignment: CDR1 SNHLY and CDR2 FYNNEI. This CDR3 has 13 residues.

The CDR3 sequence: CASSPSISNQPQHF. Here the CDR3 DNA reads TGTGCCAGCTCACCATCTATAAGCAATCAGCCCCAGCATTTT. The rearrangement joins TRBV18 to TRBJ1-5; D remains ambiguous. Germline CDR1 and CDR2: KGHSH and LQKENI. The germline V and J ends were trimmed by 2 bases and 1 base, with 6 bases remaining between them. This CDR3 is 14 amino acids long.

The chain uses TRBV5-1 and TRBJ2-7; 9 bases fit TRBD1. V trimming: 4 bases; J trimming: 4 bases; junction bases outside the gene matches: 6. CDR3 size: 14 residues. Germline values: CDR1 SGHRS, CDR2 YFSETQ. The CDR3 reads CASSPGTGHYEQYF. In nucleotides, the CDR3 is TGCGCCAGCAGCCCCGGGACAGGGCATTACGAGCAGTACTTC.

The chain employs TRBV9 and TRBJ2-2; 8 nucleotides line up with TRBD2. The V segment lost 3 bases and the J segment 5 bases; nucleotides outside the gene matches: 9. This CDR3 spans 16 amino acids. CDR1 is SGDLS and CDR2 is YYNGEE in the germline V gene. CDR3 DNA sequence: TGTGCCAGCAGCGCTTCTACGGGAGGGTGGACCGGGGAGCTGTTTTTT. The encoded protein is CASSASTGGWTGELFF.

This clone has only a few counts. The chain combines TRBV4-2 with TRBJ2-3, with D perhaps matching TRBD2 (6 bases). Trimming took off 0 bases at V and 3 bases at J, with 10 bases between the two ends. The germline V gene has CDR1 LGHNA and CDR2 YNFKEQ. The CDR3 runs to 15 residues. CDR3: CASSQEYAGTDTQYF. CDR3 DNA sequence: TGTGCCAGCAGCCAAGAATACGCGGGGACAGATACGCAGTATTTT.

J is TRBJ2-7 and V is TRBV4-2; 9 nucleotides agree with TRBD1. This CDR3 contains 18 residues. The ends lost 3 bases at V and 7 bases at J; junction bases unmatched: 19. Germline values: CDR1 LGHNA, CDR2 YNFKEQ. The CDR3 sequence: CASSQFTGGFSSIGEQYF. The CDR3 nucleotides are TGTGCCAGCAGCCAGTTCACAGGGGGCTTCTCGAGCATAGGGGAGCAGTACTTC.

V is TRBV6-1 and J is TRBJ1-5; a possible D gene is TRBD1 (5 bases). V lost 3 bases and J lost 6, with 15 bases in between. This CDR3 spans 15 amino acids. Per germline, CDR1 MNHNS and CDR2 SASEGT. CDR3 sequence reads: CASSDIREQSQPQHF. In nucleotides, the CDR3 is TGTGCCAGCAGTGATATCAGGGAACAATCTCAGCCCCAGCATTTT.

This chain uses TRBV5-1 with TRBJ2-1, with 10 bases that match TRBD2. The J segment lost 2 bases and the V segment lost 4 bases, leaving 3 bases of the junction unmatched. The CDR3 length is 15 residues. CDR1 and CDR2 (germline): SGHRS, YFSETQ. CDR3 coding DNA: TGCGCCAGCAGCCCAAGCGGGGGGGCCTACAATGAGCAGTTCTTC. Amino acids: CASSPSGGAYNEQFF.

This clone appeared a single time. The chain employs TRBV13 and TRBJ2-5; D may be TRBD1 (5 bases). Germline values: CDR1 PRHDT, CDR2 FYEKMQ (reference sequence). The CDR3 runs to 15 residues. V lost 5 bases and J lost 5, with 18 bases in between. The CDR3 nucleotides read TGTGCCAGCAGCGACAGCGTCCGACGCGGTGAGACCCAGTACTTC. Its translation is CASSDSVRRGETQYF.

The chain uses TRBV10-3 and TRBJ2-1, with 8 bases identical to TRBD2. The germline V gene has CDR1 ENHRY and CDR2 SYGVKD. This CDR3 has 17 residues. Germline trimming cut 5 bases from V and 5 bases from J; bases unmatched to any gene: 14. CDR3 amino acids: CAISSPPGLGPDNEQFF. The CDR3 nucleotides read TGTGCCATCAGTTCGCCTCCGGGACTAGGGCCAGACAATGAGCAGTTCTTC.

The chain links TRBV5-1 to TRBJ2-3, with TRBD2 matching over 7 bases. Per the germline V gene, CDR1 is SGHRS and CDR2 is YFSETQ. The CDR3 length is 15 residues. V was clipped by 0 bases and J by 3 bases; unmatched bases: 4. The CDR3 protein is CASSLGAGETDTQYF. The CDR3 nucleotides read TGCGCCAGCAGCTTGGGGGCGGGAGAAACAGATACGCAGTATTTT.

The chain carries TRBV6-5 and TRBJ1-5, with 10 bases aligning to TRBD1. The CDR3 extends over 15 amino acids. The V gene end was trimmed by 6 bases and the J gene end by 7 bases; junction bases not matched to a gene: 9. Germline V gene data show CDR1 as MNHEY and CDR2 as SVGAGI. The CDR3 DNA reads TGTGCCAGCAGAGATGGGGGACAGGGGCCCCAGCCCCAGCATTTT. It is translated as CASRDGGQGPQPQHF.

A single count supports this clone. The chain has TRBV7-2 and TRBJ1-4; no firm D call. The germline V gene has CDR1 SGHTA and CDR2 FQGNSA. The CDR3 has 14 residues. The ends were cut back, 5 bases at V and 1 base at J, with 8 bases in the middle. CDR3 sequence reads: CASSPHLTNEKLFF. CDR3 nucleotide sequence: TGTGCCAGCAGCCCACATCTAACTAATGAAAAACTGTTTTTT.

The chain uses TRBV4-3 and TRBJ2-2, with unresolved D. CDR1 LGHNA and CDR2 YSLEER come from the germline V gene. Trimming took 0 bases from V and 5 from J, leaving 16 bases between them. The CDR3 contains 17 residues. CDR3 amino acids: CASSQDISDSGTGELFF. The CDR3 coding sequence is TGCGCCAGCAGCCAAGATATTTCCGACTCTGGGACCGGGGAGCTGTTTTTT.

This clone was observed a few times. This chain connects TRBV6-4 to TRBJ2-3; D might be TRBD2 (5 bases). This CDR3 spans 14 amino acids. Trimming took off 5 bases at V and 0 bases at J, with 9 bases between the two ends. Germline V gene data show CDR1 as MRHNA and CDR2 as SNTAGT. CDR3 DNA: TGTGCCAGCAGTCCGGGATCAAGCACAGATACGCAGTATTTT. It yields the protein CASSPGSSTDTQYF.

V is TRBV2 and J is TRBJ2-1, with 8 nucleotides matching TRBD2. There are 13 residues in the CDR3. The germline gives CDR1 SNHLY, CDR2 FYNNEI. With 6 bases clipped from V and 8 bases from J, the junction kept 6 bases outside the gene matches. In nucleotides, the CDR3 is TGTGCCAGCAGGCCTAGCGGGCTCGATGAGCAGTTCTTC. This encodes CASRPSGLDEQFF.

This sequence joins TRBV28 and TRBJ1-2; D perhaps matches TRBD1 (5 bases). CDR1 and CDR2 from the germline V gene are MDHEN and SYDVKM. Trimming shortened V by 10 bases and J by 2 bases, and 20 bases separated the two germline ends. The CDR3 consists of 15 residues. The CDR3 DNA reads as TGTGCCACCCAGGCTCCCTTTGGGGCGAACTATGGCTACACCTTC. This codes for CATQAPFGANYGYTF.

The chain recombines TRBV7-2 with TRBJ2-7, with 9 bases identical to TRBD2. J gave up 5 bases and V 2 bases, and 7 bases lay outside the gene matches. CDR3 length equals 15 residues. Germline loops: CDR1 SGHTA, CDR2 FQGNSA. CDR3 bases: TGTGCCAGCAGCTTATCTAGCGGGGTCGTCCACGAGCAGTACTTC. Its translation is CASSLSSGVVHEQYF. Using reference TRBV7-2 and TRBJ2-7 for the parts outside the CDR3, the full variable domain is GAGVSQSPSNKVTEKGKDVELRCDPISGHTALYWYRQSLGQGLEFLIYFQGNSAPDKSGLPSDRFSAERTGGSVSTLTIQRTQQEDSAVYLCASSLSSGVVHEQYFGPGTRLTVT.

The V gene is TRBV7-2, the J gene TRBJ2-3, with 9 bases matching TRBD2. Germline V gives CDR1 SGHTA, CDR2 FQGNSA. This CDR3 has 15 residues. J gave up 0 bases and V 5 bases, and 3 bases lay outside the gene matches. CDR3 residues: CASSGTSLSTDTQYF. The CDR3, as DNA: TGTGCCAGCAGCGGGACTAGCCTAAGCACAGATACGCAGTATTTT. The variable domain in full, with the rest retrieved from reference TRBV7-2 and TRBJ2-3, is GAGVSQSPSNKVTEKGKDVELRCDPISGHTALYWYRQSLGQGLEFLIYFQGNSAPDKSGLPSDRFSAERTGGSVSTLTIQRTQQEDSAVYLCASSGTSLSTDTQYFGPGTRLTVL.

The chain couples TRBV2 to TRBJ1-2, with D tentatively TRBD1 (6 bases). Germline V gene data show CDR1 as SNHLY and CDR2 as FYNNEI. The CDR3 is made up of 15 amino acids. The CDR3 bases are TGTGCTTGCCCCCAATACCCAGGGGAAAGTGAGGGCTACACCTTC. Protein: CACPQYPGESEGYTF.

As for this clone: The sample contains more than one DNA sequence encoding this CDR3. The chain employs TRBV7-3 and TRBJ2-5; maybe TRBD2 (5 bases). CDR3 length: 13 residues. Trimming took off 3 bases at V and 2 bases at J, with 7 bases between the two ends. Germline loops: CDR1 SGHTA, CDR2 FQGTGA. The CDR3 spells CASSFGSQETQYF. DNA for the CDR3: TGTGCCAGCAGCTTTGGGAGTCAAGAGACCCAGTACTTC.

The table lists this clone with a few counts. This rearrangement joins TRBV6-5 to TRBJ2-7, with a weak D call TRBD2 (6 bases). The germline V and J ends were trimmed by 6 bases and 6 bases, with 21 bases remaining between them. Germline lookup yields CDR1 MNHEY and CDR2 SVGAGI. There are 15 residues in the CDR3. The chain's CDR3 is CASSPAGGFLGEQYF. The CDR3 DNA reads TGTGCCAGCAGCCCCGCCGGGGGATTTTTGGGCGAGCAGTACTTC.

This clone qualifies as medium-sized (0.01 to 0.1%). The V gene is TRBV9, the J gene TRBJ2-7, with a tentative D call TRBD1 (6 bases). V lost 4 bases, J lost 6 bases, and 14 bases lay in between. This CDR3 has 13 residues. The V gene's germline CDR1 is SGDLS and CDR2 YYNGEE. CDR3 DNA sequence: TGTGCCAGCAGCCCGACAGGACTCGGCGAGCAGTACTTC. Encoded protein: CASSPTGLGEQYF.

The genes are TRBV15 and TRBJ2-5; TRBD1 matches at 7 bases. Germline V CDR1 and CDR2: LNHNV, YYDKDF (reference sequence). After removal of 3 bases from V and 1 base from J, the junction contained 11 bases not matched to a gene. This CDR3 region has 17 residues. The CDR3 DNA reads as TGTGCCACCAGCAGTCCCTCCTCCCGACAGGGCCAAGAGACCCAGTACTTC. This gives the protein CATSSPSSRQGQETQYF.

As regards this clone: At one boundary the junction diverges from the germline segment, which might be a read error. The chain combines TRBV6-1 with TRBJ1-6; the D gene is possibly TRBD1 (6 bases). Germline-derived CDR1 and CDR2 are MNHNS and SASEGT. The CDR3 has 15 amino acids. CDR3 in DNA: TGTGCCGGTGCTGACAGGAGCTCCTATGATTCACCCCTCCACTTT. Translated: CAGADRSSYDSPLHF.

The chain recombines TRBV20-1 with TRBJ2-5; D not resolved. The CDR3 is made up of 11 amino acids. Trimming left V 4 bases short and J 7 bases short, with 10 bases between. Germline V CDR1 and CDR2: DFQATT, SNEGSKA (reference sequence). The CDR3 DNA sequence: TGCAGTGCTATCCACCCAGGGACCCAGTACTTC. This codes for CSAIHPGTQYF.

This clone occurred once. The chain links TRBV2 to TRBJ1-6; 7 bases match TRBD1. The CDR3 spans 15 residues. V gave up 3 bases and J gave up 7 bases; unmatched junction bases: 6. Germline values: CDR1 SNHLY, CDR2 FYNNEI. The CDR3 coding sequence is TGTGCCAGCAGTGACGGGACAGAGATCAATTCACCCCTCCACTTT. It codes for CASSDGTEINSPLHF.